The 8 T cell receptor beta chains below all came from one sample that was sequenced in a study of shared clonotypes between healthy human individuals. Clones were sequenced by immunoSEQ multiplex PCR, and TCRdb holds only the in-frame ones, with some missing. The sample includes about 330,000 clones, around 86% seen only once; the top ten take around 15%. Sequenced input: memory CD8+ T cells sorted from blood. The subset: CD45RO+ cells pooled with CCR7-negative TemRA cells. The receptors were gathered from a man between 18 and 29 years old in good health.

DNA for the CDR3: TGTGCCAGCAGCCCAGAGGATCTAGGGACCCAGTACTTC. The encoded protein is CASSPEDLGTQYF. The rearrangement joins TRBV7-8 to TRBJ2-5; D remains unclear. Trimming removed 5 bases at V and 7 bases at J, with 14 bases between. The V gene's germline CDR1 is SGHVS and CDR2 FQNEAQ. The CDR3 is 13 amino acids.

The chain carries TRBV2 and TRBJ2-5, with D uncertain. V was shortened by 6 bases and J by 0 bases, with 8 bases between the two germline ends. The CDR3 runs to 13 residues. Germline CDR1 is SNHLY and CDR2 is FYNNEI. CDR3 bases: TGTGCCAGCAGCTCGGGTCACCAAGAGACCCAGTACTTC. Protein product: CASSSGHQETQYF.

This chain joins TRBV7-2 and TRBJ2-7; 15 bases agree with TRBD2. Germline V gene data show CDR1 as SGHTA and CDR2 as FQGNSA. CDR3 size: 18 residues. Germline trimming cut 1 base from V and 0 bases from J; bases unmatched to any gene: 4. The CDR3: CASSLEGLAGGVSYEQYF. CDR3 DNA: TGTGCCAGCAGCTTAGAGGGACTAGCGGGAGGAGTCTCCTACGAGCAGTACTTC.

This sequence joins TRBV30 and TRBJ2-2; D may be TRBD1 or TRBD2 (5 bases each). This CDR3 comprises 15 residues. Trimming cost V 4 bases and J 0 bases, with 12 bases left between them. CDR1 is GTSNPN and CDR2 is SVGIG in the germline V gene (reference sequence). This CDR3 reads CAWNDGAANTGELFF. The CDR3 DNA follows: TGTGCCTGGAACGACGGGGCCGCGAACACCGGGGAGCTGTTTTTT.

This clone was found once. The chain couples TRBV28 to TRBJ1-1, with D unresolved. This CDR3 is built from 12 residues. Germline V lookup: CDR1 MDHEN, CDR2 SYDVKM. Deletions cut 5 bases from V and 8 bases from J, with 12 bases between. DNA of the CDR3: TGTGCCAGCAGTCCTCGGCCCAGCGAAGCTTTCTTT. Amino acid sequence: CASSPRPSEAFF. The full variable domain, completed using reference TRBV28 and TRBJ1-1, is DVKVTQSSRYLVKRTGEKVFLECVQDMDHENMFWYRQDPGLGLRLIYFSYDVKMKEKGDIPEGYSVSREKKERFSLILESASTNQTSMYLCASSPRPSEAFFGQGTRLTVV.

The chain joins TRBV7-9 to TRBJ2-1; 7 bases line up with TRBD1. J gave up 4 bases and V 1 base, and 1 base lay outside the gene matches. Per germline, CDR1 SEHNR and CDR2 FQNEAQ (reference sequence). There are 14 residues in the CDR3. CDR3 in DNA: TGTGCCAGCAGCTTAGTGGGACAGTACAATGAGCAGTTCTTC. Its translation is CASSLVGQYNEQFF.

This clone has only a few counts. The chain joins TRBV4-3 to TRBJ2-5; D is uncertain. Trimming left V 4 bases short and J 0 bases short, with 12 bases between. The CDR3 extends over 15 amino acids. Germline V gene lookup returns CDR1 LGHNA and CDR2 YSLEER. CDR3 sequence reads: CASSRNTAYQETQYF. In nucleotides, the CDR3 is TGCGCCAGCAGCCGTAACACAGCCTACCAAGAGACCCAGTACTTC.

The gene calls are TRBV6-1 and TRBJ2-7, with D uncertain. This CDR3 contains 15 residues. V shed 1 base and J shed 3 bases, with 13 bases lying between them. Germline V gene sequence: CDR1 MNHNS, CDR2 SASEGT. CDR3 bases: TGTGCCAGCAGTGAAGGGGGTGTTTTGTTCTACGAGCAGTACTTC. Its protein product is CASSEGGVLFYEQYF.